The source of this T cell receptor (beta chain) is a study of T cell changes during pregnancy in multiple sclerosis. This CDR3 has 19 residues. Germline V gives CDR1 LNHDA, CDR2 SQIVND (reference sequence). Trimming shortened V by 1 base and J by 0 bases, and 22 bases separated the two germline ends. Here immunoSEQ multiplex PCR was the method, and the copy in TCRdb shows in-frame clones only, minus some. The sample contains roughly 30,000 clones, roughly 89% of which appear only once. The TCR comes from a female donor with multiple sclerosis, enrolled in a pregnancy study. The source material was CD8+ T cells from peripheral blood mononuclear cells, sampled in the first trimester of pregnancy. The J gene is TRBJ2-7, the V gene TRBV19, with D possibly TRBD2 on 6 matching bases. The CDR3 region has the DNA TGTGCCAGTAGTATAGGAGGCAGGGCAGGAGGGCGGTACTCCTACGAGCAGTACTTC. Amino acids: CASSIGGRAGGRYSYEQYF.